These T cell receptor beta chains were read from a single sample in a study of shared clonotypes between healthy human individuals. Sequenced by immunoSEQ multiplex PCR; TCRdb stores in-frame clones only, minus some. This table holds about 2 million clones, 90% to 95% found once. What was sequenced was naive CD4+ T cells sorted from blood. The receptors here all came from a man between 18 and 35 years old in good health. Each CDR3 is given with its conserved first and last residue. The order of the fields is clone size, D gene, V gene, J gene, CDR3 protein, CDR3 DNA. The D gene is left open where the match is weak. Not all rows give a size; the values are once, few, many and, for expanded clones, a class.

clone size: NA; D gene: NA; V gene: TRBV9; J gene: TRBJ1-5; CDR3 protein: CASSVRRGLNSNQPQHF; CDR3 DNA: TGTGCCAGCAGTGTCAGACGAGGACTAAATAGCAATCAGCCCCAGCATTTT
clone size: NA; D gene: NA; V gene: TRBV6-1; J gene: TRBJ1-6; CDR3 protein: CASRPQGYSPLHF; CDR3 DNA: TGTGCCAGCAGACCACAGGGTTATTCACCCCTCCACTTT
clone size: NA; D gene: NA; V gene: TRBV27; J gene: TRBJ2-4; CDR3 protein: CASRVISKQYF; CDR3 DNA: TGTGCCAGCAGAGTGATAAGCAAGCAGTACTTC
clone size: NA; D gene: NA; V gene: TRBV9; J gene: TRBJ1-2; CDR3 protein: CASSVGRSNYGYTF; CDR3 DNA: TGTGCCAGCAGCGTAGGCAGAAGTAACTATGGCTACACCTTC
clone size: NA; D gene: NA; V gene: TRBV21-1; J gene: TRBJ2-7; CDR3 protein: CASSNLGVAGFYEQYF; CDR3 DNA: TGTGCCAGCAGCAACCTCGGGGTAGCGGGATTCTACGAGCAGTACTTC
clone size: NA; D gene: NA; V gene: TRBV5-1; J gene: TRBJ1-3; CDR3 protein: CASSLDTGNTIYF; CDR3 DNA: TGCGCCAGCAGCTTGGACACCGGAAACACCATATATTTT
clone size: NA; D gene: NA; V gene: TRBV4-3; J gene: TRBJ2-1; CDR3 protein: CASSQDSGGTVGPYNEQFF; CDR3 DNA: TGCGCCAGCAGCCAAGATTCTGGGGGGACTGTAGGGCCGTACAATGAGCAGTTCTTC
clone size: NA; D gene: NA; V gene: TRBV4-2; J gene: TRBJ2-7; CDR3 protein: CASSQTGTSSTYEQYF; CDR3 DNA: TGTGCCAGCAGCCAGACCGGGACAAGTTCGACCTACGAGCAGTACTTC
clone size: NA; D gene: NA; V gene: TRBV7-2; J gene: TRBJ1-5; CDR3 protein: CASSHPAGLNQPQHF; CDR3 DNA: TGTGCCAGCAGCCACCCGGCAGGCCTCAATCAGCCCCAGCATTTT
clone size: NA; D gene: TRBD2; V gene: TRBV2; J gene: TRBJ2-3; CDR3 protein: CASSARASGLATDTQYF; CDR3 DNA: TGTGCCAGCAGTGCTAGGGCTAGCGGCCTAGCAACAGATACGCAGTATTTT
clone size: NA; D gene: TRBD1; V gene: TRBV6-5; J gene: TRBJ2-7; CDR3 protein: CASSYGSGGHYEQYF; CDR3 DNA: TGTGCCAGCAGTTACGGGTCAGGGGGCCATTACGAGCAGTACTTC
clone size: NA; D gene: TRBD2; V gene: TRBV7-9; J gene: TRBJ2-7; CDR3 protein: CASSLVAGGTYEQYF; CDR3 DNA: TGTGCCAGCAGCTTAGTTGCGGGAGGAACCTACGAGCAGTACTTC
clone size: once; D gene: TRBD1; V gene: TRBV29-1; J gene: TRBJ1-1; CDR3 protein: CSAEQGGTEAFF; CDR3 DNA: TGCAGCGCCGAACAGGGGGGGACTGAAGCTTTCTTT
clone size: NA; D gene: NA; V gene: TRBV6-7; J gene: TRBJ1-5; CDR3 protein: CASSYRPESNQPQHF; CDR3 DNA: TGTGCCAGCAGTTACCGACCCGAGAGCAATCAGCCCCAGCATTTT
clone size: NA; D gene: NA; V gene: TRBV7-9; J gene: TRBJ2-3; CDR3 protein: CASSITDSTDTQYF; CDR3 DNA: TGTGCCAGCAGCATTACCGACAGCACAGATACGCAGTATTTT
clone size: NA; D gene: TRBD1; V gene: TRBV30; J gene: TRBJ1-1; CDR3 protein: CAWERTGRGEAFF; CDR3 DNA: TGTGCCTGGGAACGGACAGGGCGAGGTGAAGCTTTCTTT
clone size: NA; D gene: NA; V gene: TRBV5-1; J gene: TRBJ1-1; CDR3 protein: CASSVQENTEAFF; CDR3 DNA: TGCGCCAGCAGCGTACAGGAGAACACTGAAGCTTTCTTT
clone size: NA; D gene: TRBD1; V gene: TRBV11-2; J gene: TRBJ2-7; CDR3 protein: CASSPGTGTPYF; CDR3 DNA: TGTGCCAGCAGCCCCGGGACAGGAACCCCGTACTTC
clone size: NA; D gene: NA; V gene: TRBV2; J gene: TRBJ2-3; CDR3 protein: CASSKDITDTQYF; CDR3 DNA: TGTGCCAGCAGTAAAGACATCACAGATACGCAGTATTTT
clone size: NA; D gene: TRBD1; V gene: TRBV5-4; J gene: TRBJ1-6; CDR3 protein: CASSLGGQGNSPLHF; CDR3 DNA: TGTGCCAGCAGCTTGGGGGGACAGGGAAATTCACCCCTCCACTTT
clone size: NA; D gene: TRBD1; V gene: TRBV5-1; J gene: TRBJ1-4; CDR3 protein: CASSPGGGGGEKLFF; CDR3 DNA: TGCGCCAGCAGCCCAGGGGGGGGCGGTGGAGAAAAACTGTTTTTT
clone size: NA; D gene: TRBD1; V gene: TRBV2; J gene: TRBJ1-1; CDR3 protein: CAGSGQGLQAFF; CDR3 DNA: TGTGCCGGTTCTGGACAGGGGTTACAAGCTTTCTTT
clone size: NA; D gene: NA; V gene: TRBV13; J gene: TRBJ1-1; CDR3 protein: CASSLLGGIEAFF; CDR3 DNA: TGTGCCAGCAGCTTATTGGGGGGAATTGAAGCTTTCTTT
clone size: NA; D gene: NA; V gene: TRBV18; J gene: TRBJ1-2; CDR3 protein: CASSPRDITNYGYTF; CDR3 DNA: TGTGCCAGCTCACCCCGGGACATCACTAACTATGGCTACACCTTC
clone size: NA; D gene: NA; V gene: TRBV6-5; J gene: TRBJ2-7; CDR3 protein: CASSYRWSYEQYF; CDR3 DNA: TGTGCCAGCAGTTACAGGTGGAGCTACGAGCAGTACTTC
clone size: once; D gene: NA; V gene: TRBV5-1; J gene: TRBJ2-4; CDR3 protein: CASSLGGTLDIQYF; CDR3 DNA: TGCGCCAGCAGCTTGGGAGGCACTCTTGACATTCAGTACTTC
clone size: NA; D gene: NA; V gene: TRBV11-2; J gene: TRBJ2-3; CDR3 protein: CASSLDRSGDTQYF; CDR3 DNA: TGTGCCAGCAGCTTAGATCGATCAGGGGATACGCAGTATTTT
clone size: NA; D gene: NA; V gene: TRBV19; J gene: TRBJ2-3; CDR3 protein: CASRAGTDTQYF; CDR3 DNA: TGTGCCAGTAGGGCGGGGACAGATACGCAGTATTTT
clone size: NA; D gene: NA; V gene: TRBV4-1; J gene: TRBJ2-1; CDR3 protein: CASSQDGPLGTSNEQFF; CDR3 DNA: TGCGCCAGCAGCCAAGATGGACCTCTAGGGACGAGCAATGAGCAGTTCTTC
clone size: NA; D gene: TRBD2; V gene: TRBV11-2; J gene: TRBJ2-5; CDR3 protein: CASRKIAGGPLGETQYF; CDR3 DNA: TGTGCCAGCAGGAAGATAGCGGGAGGGCCTTTGGGAGAGACCCAGTACTTC
clone size: NA; D gene: TRBD1; V gene: TRBV2; J gene: TRBJ1-2; CDR3 protein: CASSEALRGTGDGYTF; CDR3 DNA: TGTGCCAGCAGTGAAGCGCTTCGGGGGACAGGGGATGGCTACACCTTC
clone size: NA; D gene: NA; V gene: TRBV5-1; J gene: TRBJ1-1; CDR3 protein: CASSSVQFAEAFF; CDR3 DNA: TGCGCCAGCAGCTCCGTACAGTTCGCTGAAGCTTTCTTT
clone size: NA; D gene: TRBD2; V gene: TRBV4-1; J gene: TRBJ2-5; CDR3 protein: CASSQGVLRGRAETQYF; CDR3 DNA: TGCGCCAGCAGCCAAGGAGTTTTACGGGGGAGGGCGGAGACCCAGTACTTC
clone size: few; D gene: NA; V gene: TRBV7-2; J gene: TRBJ2-5; CDR3 protein: CASSLILGTQYF; CDR3 DNA: TGTGCCAGCAGCTTAATTCTGGGGACCCAGTACTTC
clone size: NA; D gene: NA; V gene: TRBV5-8; J gene: TRBJ2-3; CDR3 protein: CASSLGVYTSTDTQYF; CDR3 DNA: TGTGCCAGCAGCTTGGGGGTTTACACAAGCACAGATACGCAGTATTTT
clone size: NA; D gene: TRBD1; V gene: TRBV6-1; J gene: TRBJ2-6; CDR3 protein: CASSVSGTDYSGANVLTF; CDR3 DNA: TGTGCCAGCAGTGTCTCCGGGACAGACTACTCTGGGGCCAACGTCCTGACTTTC
clone size: NA; D gene: NA; V gene: TRBV4-1; J gene: TRBJ2-7; CDR3 protein: CASSEIFRTASYEQYF; CDR3 DNA: TGCGCCAGCAGCGAGATTTTCAGGACAGCCTCCTACGAGCAGTACTTC
clone size: NA; D gene: TRBD1; V gene: TRBV19; J gene: TRBJ2-1; CDR3 protein: CASSLGQGWNEQFF; CDR3 DNA: TGTGCCAGTAGTTTGGGACAGGGATGGAATGAGCAGTTCTTC
clone size: NA; D gene: NA; V gene: TRBV20-1; J gene: TRBJ1-2; CDR3 protein: CSARDRQSLSF; CDR3 DNA: TGCAGTGCTAGAGATCGACAGAGCCTCTCTTTC
clone size: once; D gene: NA; V gene: TRBV7-2; J gene: TRBJ2-3; CDR3 protein: CASSFGSAKIRTDTQYF; CDR3 DNA: TGTGCCAGCAGCTTTGGTAGCGCGAAAATTCGCACAGATACGCAGTATTTT
clone size: once; D gene: NA; V gene: TRBV11-2; J gene: TRBJ1-3; CDR3 protein: CASSQGGGNTIYF; CDR3 DNA: TGTGCCAGCAGCCAGGGCGGGGGAAACACCATATATTTT
clone size: NA; D gene: NA; V gene: TRBV5-1; J gene: TRBJ2-5; CDR3 protein: CASSLDQGQETQYF; CDR3 DNA: TGCGCCAGCAGCTTGGATCAGGGCCAAGAGACCCAGTACTTC
clone size: NA; D gene: NA; V gene: TRBV2; J gene: TRBJ2-3; CDR3 protein: CASSERYRTDTQYF; CDR3 DNA: TGTGCCAGCAGTGAACGCTATCGCACAGATACGCAGTATTTT
clone size: NA; D gene: TRBD2; V gene: TRBV10-3; J gene: TRBJ2-7; CDR3 protein: CAISDGRTSGRLSYEQYF; CDR3 DNA: TGTGCCATCAGTGATGGGAGGACTAGCGGGCGCCTATCCTACGAGCAGTACTTC
clone size: NA; D gene: NA; V gene: TRBV4-3; J gene: TRBJ2-7; CDR3 protein: CASSQALTAYEQYF; CDR3 DNA: TGCGCCAGCAGCCAAGCCCTTACCGCCTACGAGCAGTACTTC
clone size: NA; D gene: TRBD1; V gene: TRBV18; J gene: TRBJ2-7; CDR3 protein: CASSPGGQGSYEQYF; CDR3 DNA: TGTGCCAGCTCACCGGGCGGACAGGGATCTTACGAGCAGTACTTC
clone size: NA; D gene: NA; V gene: TRBV7-2; J gene: TRBJ1-5; CDR3 protein: CASTQSEGPQHF; CDR3 DNA: TGTGCCAGCACCCAATCGGAAGGGCCCCAGCATTTT
clone size: NA; D gene: NA; V gene: TRBV27; J gene: TRBJ1-5; CDR3 protein: CASSLTGINQPQHF; CDR3 DNA: TGTGCCAGCAGTTTAACAGGGATCAATCAGCCCCAGCATTTT
clone size: NA; D gene: TRBD2; V gene: TRBV9; J gene: TRBJ2-2; CDR3 protein: CASSFRDRLAGATGELFF; CDR3 DNA: TGTGCCAGCAGCTTCCGAGACAGACTAGCGGGAGCCACCGGGGAGCTGTTTTTT
clone size: NA; D gene: NA; V gene: TRBV4-3; J gene: TRBJ1-2; CDR3 protein: CASSQASGLAYGYTF; CDR3 DNA: TGCGCCAGCAGCCAAGCATCGGGACTCGCCTATGGCTACACCTTC
clone size: NA; D gene: TRBD1; V gene: TRBV2; J gene: TRBJ2-6; CDR3 protein: CASSELRGPGANVLTF; CDR3 DNA: TGTGCCAGCAGTGAACTTAGGGGGCCTGGGGCCAACGTCCTGACTTTC
clone size: NA; D gene: NA; V gene: TRBV11-2; J gene: TRBJ1-5; CDR3 protein: CASGRGVRNQPQHF; CDR3 DNA: TGTGCCAGCGGAAGGGGGGTGAGAAATCAGCCCCAGCATTTT